These 32 T cell receptor beta chains originate from one sample sequenced in a study of T-cell reconstitution after alpha-beta-depleted transplantation in children. As it was prepared, the TCRbeta library received unique molecular identifiers. TCRdb re-derived calls from the PCR reads in MiXCR, one entry per CDR3 protein. Of roughly 170,000 distinct CDR3 sequences in the sample, more than 6.5% are singletons; the top ten hold approximately 2.9%. The starting material was PBMCs from the stem cell graft donor, obtained from the stem cell graft. The receptor set was obtained from a human donor who donated a stem cell graft to a child with Wiskott-Aldrich syndrome.

This clonotype was picked up many times. The rearrangement uses TRBV12-3 or TRBV12-4 and TRBJ1-1; D unresolved. This CDR3 has 13 amino acids. V was shortened by 2 bases and J by 5 bases, with 9 bases between the two germline ends. This chain's CDR3 is CASSLYGNTEAFF. As DNA, the CDR3 is TGTGCCAGCAGTTTATACGGTAATACTGAAGCTTTCTTT.

The CDR3 loop is CASSRTTSGGTDTQYF. DNA of the CDR3: TGCGCCAGCAGCCGTACAACTAGCGGGGGCACAGATACGCAGTATTTT. V and J are TRBV5-1 and TRBJ2-3; 10 bases match TRBD2. This CDR3 comprises 16 residues. J was trimmed by 1 base and V by 4 bases; bases with no gene match: 6. In germline, CDR1 is SGHRS, CDR2 YFSETQ.

This chain links TRBV19 with TRBJ2-7; D not resolved. Trimming took 3 bases from V and 4 from J, leaving 13 bases between them. The CDR3 is 14 residues long. CDR1 LNHDA and CDR2 SQIVND come from the germline V gene (reference sequence). CDR3 protein: CASSIGNAAYEQYF. The DNA for the CDR3 is TGTGCCAGTAGTATCGGCAACGCGGCGTACGAGCAGTACTTC. The full variable domain, in which reference TRBV19 and TRBJ2-7 provide the parts outside the CDR3, is DGGITQSPKYLFRKEGQNVTLSCEQNLNHDAMYWYRQDPGQGLRLIYYSQIVNDFQKGDIAEGYSVSREKKESFPLTVTSAQKNPTAFYLCASSIGNAAYEQYFGPGTRLTVT.

This chain joins TRBV11-2 and TRBJ2-3; 10 bases align to TRBD2. This CDR3 contains 18 residues. The V gene end was trimmed by 2 bases and the J gene end by 3 bases; junction bases not matched to a gene: 11. Looked up from germline, CDR1 is SGHAT and CDR2 is FQNNGV. In DNA form, the CDR3 reads TGTGCCAGCAGCTTACTTTCCCGTAGCGGGGGGAGGACAGATACGCAGTATTTT. Encoded protein: CASSLLSRSGGRTDTQYF.

This clonotype was recorded many times. The V and J genes are TRBV20-1 and TRBJ2-3, with 9 bases aligning to TRBD2. The CDR3 contains 20 residues. Per germline, CDR1 DFQATT and CDR2 SNEGSKA (reference sequence). J gave up 0 bases and V 5 bases, and 21 bases lay outside the gene matches. CDR3 in amino acids: CSASQTKRSGTSRSTDTQYF. CDR3 coding DNA: TGCAGTGCTTCACAAACGAAGAGATCCGGGACTAGCAGAAGCACAGATACGCAGTATTTT.

This clonotype appeared many times. The chain recombines TRBV28 with TRBJ2-1, with a possible D match to TRBD1 (5 bases). The CDR3 has 15 residues. The germline V gene has CDR1 MDHEN and CDR2 SYDVKM. The V gene lost 6 bases and the J gene lost 0 bases, with 12 bases spanning the gap. Here the CDR3 reads CASRQTVSSYNEQFF. The CDR3 DNA reads as TGTGCCAGCAGGCAGACAGTGAGCTCCTACAATGAGCAGTTCTTC.

In its sample, this clonotype was seen many times. The V call is TRBV5-1, the J call TRBJ2-1; tentative D call: TRBD1 (5 bases). Trimming cost V 0 bases and J 6 bases, with 7 bases left between them. Germline lookup yields CDR1 SGHRS and CDR2 YFSETQ. The CDR3 is 13 amino acids. CDR3 region: CASSLDRLNEQFF. In DNA form, the CDR3 reads TGCGCCAGCAGCTTGGACAGGCTCAATGAGCAGTTCTTC.

This clonotype has at least ten counts. The chain joins TRBV5-6 to TRBJ2-3; 10 nucleotides align to TRBD2. The J segment lost 1 base and the V segment lost 4 bases, leaving 6 bases of the junction unmatched. The CDR3 length is 16 residues. The germline CDR1 and CDR2 sequences are SGHDT and YYEEEE. CDR3 in DNA: TGTGCCAGCAGCGCCCCGACTAGCGGGCGCACAGATACGCAGTATTTT. Translation: CASSAPTSGRTDTQYF. The full variable domain, its missing parts supplied by reference TRBV5-6 and TRBJ2-3, is DAGVTQSPTHLIKTRGQQVTLRCSPKSGHDTVSWYQQALGQGPQFIFQYYEEEERQRGNFPDRFSGHQFPNYSSELNVNALLLGDSALYLCASSAPTSGRTDTQYFGPGTRLTVL.

This clonotype was counted ten times or more. The V call is TRBV5-1, the J call TRBJ1-2, with D possibly being TRBD1 (5 bases). V was clipped by 0 bases and J by 7 bases, with 10 bases between them. Looked up from germline, CDR1 is SGHRS and CDR2 is YFSETQ. The CDR3 contains 13 residues. CDR3: CASSLADSSGYTF. The CDR3, as DNA: TGCGCCAGCAGCTTGGCCGACAGCAGTGGCTACACCTTC. The whole variable domain, remainder taken from reference TRBV5-1 and TRBJ1-2, is KAGVTQTPRYLIKTRGQQVTLSCSPISGHRSVSWYQQTPGQGLQFLFEYFSETQRNKGNFPGRFSGRQFSNSRSEMNVSTLELGDSALYLCASSLADSSGYTFGSGTRLTVV.

This clonotype was seen at least ten times. The gene calls are TRBV6-5 and TRBJ1-5; 8 nucleotides match TRBD1. CDR1 is MNHEY and CDR2 is SVGAGI in the germline V gene. This CDR3 spans 16 amino acids. V shed 4 bases and J 4 bases; nucleotides not matched to a gene: 9. The CDR3 loop is CASSSGQAAANQPQHF. CDR3 sequence (DNA): TGTGCCAGCAGTTCGGGACAGGCAGCAGCTAATCAGCCCCAGCATTTT.

This clonotype was picked up many times. V gene TRBV6-5 combines with J gene TRBJ2-3, with 9 bases identical to TRBD2. V lost 0 bases, J lost 5 bases, and 12 bases stayed unmatched. CDR3 length: 18 residues. Germline V gene lookup returns CDR1 MNHEY and CDR2 SVGAGI. DNA for the CDR3: TGTGCCAGCAGTTACTCGAGCTCCGCGGGAGGGCCTGGAGATACGCAGTATTTT. Its protein product is CASSYSSSAGGPGDTQYF.

This clonotype was observed many times. The V and J genes are TRBV15 and TRBJ2-1, with 9 bases fitting TRBD1. The CDR3 runs to 17 residues. CDR1 LNHNV and CDR2 YYDKDF come from the germline V gene (reference sequence). V shed 0 bases, J shed 5 bases, and the junction held 8 bases outside the gene matches. The CDR3 coding sequence is TGTGCCACCAGCAGAGATTTCGGGACAGGGTATAACAATGAGCAGTTCTTC. Translation gives CATSRDFGTGYNNEQFF.

In regard to this clonotype: This clone may be a read error of a much larger clone one base away. This chain links TRBV18 with TRBJ2-3; no clear D gene. The V end was cut by 5 bases, the J end by 0 bases, with 9 bases between. Germline loops: CDR1 KGHSH, CDR2 LQKENI. The CDR3 sequence is 14 residues long. The CDR3: CASSTLSSTDTQYF. The CDR3 DNA sequence: TGTGCCAGCTCAACCTTATCCAGCACAGATACGCAGTATTTT. The variable domain in full, with the rest retrieved from reference TRBV18 and TRBJ2-3, is NAGVMQNPRHLVRRRGQEARLRCSPMKGHSHVYWYRQLPEEGLKFMVYLQKENIIDESGMPKERFSAEFPKEGPSILRIQQVVRGDSAAYFCASSTLSSTDTQYFGPGTRLTVL.

Many counts were recorded for this clonotype. The chain links TRBV12-3 or TRBV12-4 to TRBJ1-1; D remains unclear. The V end was cut by 0 bases, the J end by 1 base, with 9 bases between. The CDR3 length is 15 residues. CDR3 DNA sequence: TGTGCCAGCAGTTTAGCGGTCGGTCAGAACACTGAAGCTTTCTTT. As protein: CASSLAVGQNTEAFF.

This clonotype was observed at least ten times. The chain joins TRBV12-3 or TRBV12-4 to TRBJ1-2; weak D call: TRBD1 (6 bases). The length of the CDR3 is 13 residues. Trimming left V 5 bases short and J 6 bases short, with 13 bases between. This CDR3 reads CASSTGFRNGYTF. The CDR3 DNA sequence: TGTGCCAGCAGTACAGGGTTTAGGAATGGCTACACCTTC.

In its sample, this clonotype was seen a few times. For the CDR3, the DNA is TGCGCCAGCAGCAGGGACGGGCGGAACACCGGGGAGCTGTTTTTT. Amino acids: CASSRDGRNTGELFF. The chain recombines TRBV5-1 with TRBJ2-2; D is perhaps TRBD1 or TRBD2 (5 bases each). The V end was cut by 4 bases, the J end by 1 base, with 11 bases between. The CDR3 length is 15 residues. CDR1 SGHRS and CDR2 YFSETQ come from the germline V gene.

Many counts were recorded for this clonotype. V gene TRBV6-1 combines with J gene TRBJ2-1; D tentatively reads TRBD1 or TRBD2 (6 bases each). V dropped 8 bases and J dropped 0 bases, with 14 bases sitting between them. This CDR3 has 15 amino acids. In germline, CDR1 is MNHNS, CDR2 SASEGT. The CDR3 is CASPQGRSSYNEQFF. The DNA of the CDR3 is TGTGCCAGCCCCCAGGGGAGGAGCTCCTACAATGAGCAGTTCTTC.

There are many counts of this clonotype. V is TRBV7-8 and J is TRBJ2-1; D unclear. The V gene lost 3 bases and the J gene lost 8 bases, with 11 bases spanning the gap. Germline V CDR1 and CDR2: SGHVS, FQNEAQ. This CDR3 is built from 13 residues. CDR3 protein: CASSFLGSHEQFF. CDR3 DNA: TGTGCCAGCAGCTTTTTAGGGTCCCATGAGCAGTTCTTC.

This clonotype was counted a few times. The chain links TRBV5-6 to TRBJ2-7, with 11 bases aligning to TRBD2. V was clipped by 9 bases and J by 5 bases; unmatched bases: 25. CDR1 SGHDT and CDR2 YYEEEE come from the germline V gene. The CDR3 covers 19 residues. The CDR3 sequence is CAMGPGLTSGSLNGNEQYF. As DNA, the CDR3 is TGTGCCATGGGCCCCGGGCTCACTAGCGGGAGCTTAAACGGGAACGAGCAGTACTTC.

In this sample, this clonotype turned up many times. V and J are TRBV20-1 and TRBJ2-7, with 8 bases lining up with TRBD1. The trim removed 2 bases at V and 3 bases at J, leaving 6 bases unmatched. The germline V gene encodes CDR1 DFQATT and CDR2 SNEGSKA (reference sequence). CDR3 length equals 14 residues. The CDR3: CSARPGGFLYEQYF. The CDR3 DNA sequence: TGCAGTGCTAGACCAGGGGGCTTCCTCTACGAGCAGTACTTC.

In its sample, this clonotype was seen a few times. This rearrangement joins TRBV28 to TRBJ1-5; TRBD1 matches at 7 bases. This CDR3 contains 15 residues. J was trimmed by 2 bases and V by 1 base; bases with no gene match: 2. Germline loops: CDR1 MDHEN, CDR2 SYDVKM. CDR3: CASSLSGGRNQPQHF. CDR3 nucleotide sequence: TGTGCCAGCAGTTTATCAGGGGGTCGCAATCAGCCCCAGCATTTT.

This clonotype has ten or more counts. The V gene is TRBV27, the J gene TRBJ1-5, with a possible D match to TRBD1 (5 bases). Germline lookup yields CDR1 MNHEY and CDR2 SMNVEV (reference sequence). The CDR3 runs 12 residues. Trimming took 5 bases from V and 4 from J, leaving 6 bases between them. CDR3 protein: CASSRGNQPQHF. The CDR3 DNA follows: TGTGCCAGCAGTCGGGGGAATCAGCCCCAGCATTTT.

This clonotype was detected many times. The chain has TRBV20-1 and TRBJ1-1, with D maybe TRBD1 (5 bases). In germline, CDR1 is DFQATT, CDR2 SNEGSKA (reference sequence). Trimming removed 0 bases at V and 3 bases at J, with 11 bases between. CDR3 length equals 14 residues. The CDR3 region is CSARDRRGDTEAFF. As DNA, the CDR3 is TGCAGTGCTAGAGATAGGAGGGGTGACACTGAAGCTTTCTTT.

This clonotype was picked up many times. The V call is TRBV5-1, the J call TRBJ1-5; TRBD1 is a possible D gene (5 bases). The CDR3 covers 15 residues. The germline CDR1 and CDR2 sequences are SGHRS and YFSETQ. V gave up 0 bases and J gave up 3 bases, with 10 bases separating them. In DNA form, the CDR3 reads TGCGCCAGCAGCTTGGCAGGGCAGGACAATCAGCCCCAGCATTTT. This gives the protein CASSLAGQDNQPQHF. The whole variable domain, remainder taken from reference TRBV5-1 and TRBJ1-5, is KAGVTQTPRYLIKTRGQQVTLSCSPISGHRSVSWYQQTPGQGLQFLFEYFSETQRNKGNFPGRFSGRQFSNSRSEMNVSTLELGDSALYLCASSLAGQDNQPQHFGDGTRLSIL.

In this sample, this clonotype turned up many times. This chain joins TRBV20-1 and TRBJ2-7; possibly TRBD1 for D (6 bases). From germline, CDR1 is DFQATT and CDR2 SNEGSKA (reference sequence). The CDR3 runs 11 residues. The V end lost 5 bases, the J end lost 6 bases, and 11 bases lay between the germline ends. As DNA, the CDR3 is TGCAGTGCTTCAGGGGTTGCCGAGCAGTACTTC. This encodes CSASGVAEQYF.

The chain links TRBV11-3 to TRBJ2-7; D tentatively fits TRBD1 or TRBD2 (7 bases each). The CDR3 is 13 amino acids. Per germline, CDR1 SGHNT and CDR2 YENEEA. V gave up 5 bases and J gave up 6 bases, with 14 bases separating them. CDR3 region: CASSLRGGGEQYF. The CDR3 DNA sequence: TGTGCCAGCAGCCTCAGGGGGGGCGGCGAGCAGTACTTC.

The sample holds a few counts of this clonotype. The chain has TRBV4-1 and TRBJ2-1; 8 nucleotides align to TRBD2. After removal of 4 bases from V and 1 base from J, the junction contained 9 bases not matched to a gene. There are 17 residues in the CDR3. In germline, CDR1 is MGHRA, CDR2 YSYEKL. The CDR3 region is CASSPPSGSSSYNEQFF. CDR3 sequence (DNA): TGCGCCAGCAGCCCCCCGAGCGGGAGTTCGTCCTACAATGAGCAGTTCTTC.

This clonotype occurred a few times. J is TRBJ2-7 and V is TRBV27, with TRBD1 as a possible D gene (5 bases). V was clipped by 3 bases and J by 7 bases, with 16 bases between them. The CDR3 extends over 14 amino acids. Germline V gene lookup returns CDR1 MNHEY and CDR2 SMNVEV (reference sequence). As DNA, the CDR3 is TGTGCCAGCAGTTTCTCCAGGGAATTTAGGGAGCAGTACTTC. Its protein is CASSFSREFREQYF.

CDR3 in amino acids: CASSPRGLPSLGAQYF. The CDR3 nucleotides are TGTGCCAGCAGCCCCCGAGGACTGCCATCATTAGGGGCCCAGTACTTC. V gene TRBV11-2 combines with J gene TRBJ2-5; TRBD1 or TRBD2 may be the D gene (5 bases each). Trimming took off 5 bases at V and 9 bases at J, with 25 bases between the two ends. Per the germline V gene, CDR1 is SGHAT and CDR2 is FQNNGV. The CDR3 has 16 residues.

This clonotype has at least ten counts. This chain connects TRBV10-3 to TRBJ2-7; D gene uncertain. From germline, CDR1 is ENHRY and CDR2 SYGVKD. The CDR3 consists of 13 residues. Trimming shortened V by 3 bases and J by 0 bases, and 6 bases separated the two germline ends. The CDR3 DNA reads as TGTGCCATCAGTGAATCATCCTCCTACGAGCAGTACTTC. Protein: CAISESSSYEQYF.

This clonotype was detected ten times or more. The J gene is TRBJ1-1, the V gene TRBV7-2, with D unresolved. V was cut by 0 bases and J by 1 base, with 9 bases left in between. CDR3 length: 15 amino acids. The germline gives CDR1 SGHTA, CDR2 FQGNSA. The CDR3 DNA is TGTGCCAGCAGCTTAGCGCTGATCAGGAACACTGAAGCTTTCTTT. This sequence encodes CASSLALIRNTEAFF. The full variable domain, completed using reference TRBV7-2 and TRBJ1-1, is GAGVSQSPSNKVTEKGKDVELRCDPISGHTALYWYRQSLGQGLEFLIYFQGNSAPDKSGLPSDRFSAERTGGSVSTLTIQRTQQEDSAVYLCASSLALIRNTEAFFGQGTRLTVV.

This clonotype showed up many times. The rearrangement joins TRBV5-1 to TRBJ1-1; the D gene is possibly TRBD1 (6 bases). Between the trimmed V and J ends, which lost 7 bases and 7 bases, there was a span of 17 bases. This CDR3 comprises 13 residues. The V gene's germline CDR1 is SGHRS and CDR2 YFSETQ. CDR3 DNA sequence: TGCGCCAGCGCAACTACAGGGTCCCTTGAAGCTTTCTTT. This sequence encodes CASATTGSLEAFF. The whole variable domain, filled in from reference TRBV5-1 and TRBJ1-1, reads KAGVTQTPRYLIKTRGQQVTLSCSPISGHRSVSWYQQTPGQGLQFLFEYFSETQRNKGNFPGRFSGRQFSNSRSEMNVSTLELGDSALYLCASATTGSLEAFFGQGTRLTVV.